These T cell receptor beta chains were read from a single sample in a study of human T cells and chemical hapten exposure. TCRdb passed the RACE reads through MiXCR, listing each CDR3 protein once. Among tens of thousands of distinct CDR3 sequences listed, 7.5% to 10% were seen once. The specimen comprised whole blood, sampled in connection with sensitization to the hapten diphenylcyclopropenone (DPC). These receptors originate from a woman aged 40 to 55 with alopecia areata. Some clones in this sample may be carry-over from other donors' samples. The CDR3 runs from the conserved cysteine through the conserved F or W. A D gene is named only where the DNA matches it firmly. Part of the rows lack a size; the others show once, few, many or a class for expanded clones.

TRBJ2-5	TRBV2	many	14	-	TGTGCCAGCAGTGAAGGGTCCCTAGTATGGACCCAGTACTTC	CASSEGSLVWTQYF
TRBJ2-7	TRBV11-3	-	13	TRBD1	TGTGCCAGCAGTCACAGGGGGGCCGACGAGCAGTACTTC	CASSHRGADEQYF
TRBJ2-5	TRBV20-1	many	14	TRBD2	TGCAGTGCTAGAGATGGGACTAGCGGGGAGACCCAGTACTTC	CSARDGTSGETQYF
TRBJ2-3	TRBV12-3/TRBV12-4	-	15	-	TGTGCCAGCAGTTCCACCGTGGGCGGCACAGATACGCAGTATTTT	CASSSTVGGTDTQYF
TRBJ2-2	TRBV19	many	14	-	TGTGCCAGTAGTCCCGACTGGTCCACCGGGGAGCTGTTTTTT	CASSPDWSTGELFF
TRBJ2-6	TRBV21-1	-	20	-	TGTGCCAGCAGCAAAGGTCCGGGACGGGGAAAAGTGGTTGGGGCCAACGTCCTGACTTTC	CASSKGPGRGKVVGANVLTF
TRBJ1-5	TRBV12-3/TRBV12-4	many	14	-	TGTGCCAGCAGTTTGGGAGGGCTCAATCAGCCCCAGCATTTT	CASSLGGLNQPQHF
TRBJ2-2	TRBV6-1	many	16	-	TGTGCCAGCAGTGAAGCGAGGTGGGGTCTCACCGGGGAGCTGTTTTTT	CASSEARWGLTGELFF
TRBJ2-1	TRBV18	few	14	-	TGTGCCAGCTCACCCTCCGGACGAAGCAATGAGCAGTTCTTC	CASSPSGRSNEQFF
TRBJ2-6	TRBV28	many	13	-	TGTGCCAGCGGGATCTCTGGGGCCAACGTCCTGACTTTC	CASGISGANVLTF
TRBJ2-7	TRBV19	many	14	-	TGTGCCAGTAGTGCGGGGACTCACTCCTACGAGCAGTACTTC	CASSAGTHSYEQYF
TRBJ2-3	TRBV6-2/TRBV6-3	many	16	TRBD2	TGTGCCAGCAGTTACAGAAGCGGGGGTGGCACAGATACGCAGTATTTT	CASSYRSGGGTDTQYF
TRBJ2-3	TRBV6-4	few	15	-	TGTGCCAGCAGTGACTCGTCCTTTAGCACAGATACGCAGTATTTT	CASSDSSFSTDTQYF
TRBJ2-7	TRBV28	few	15	-	TGTGCCAGCAGTTCCCCAGGGGCCTCCTCCTACGAGCAGTACTTC	CASSSPGASSYEQYF
TRBJ1-2	TRBV7-9	many	14	-	TGTGCCAGCAGCCCGGCGGGATTCGGAGAAGGCTACACCTTC	CASSPAGFGEGYTF
TRBJ2-5	TRBV7-9	many	19	TRBD2	TGTGCCAGCGTTTCCGTGGGCCGGGGGGGCCAGCGTATAGGAGAGACCCAGTACTTC	CASVSVGRGGQRIGETQYF
TRBJ1-4	TRBV28	-	15	-	TGTGCCAGCAGTTTGGGGTTAATCACTAATGAAAAACTGTTTTTT	CASSLGLITNEKLFF
TRBJ1-2	TRBV18	-	17	TRBD1	TGTGCCAGCTCACCGGGGACAGGCCAGAATGCTAACTATGGCTACACCTTC	CASSPGTGQNANYGYTF
TRBJ1-5	TRBV3-1	many	15	-	TGTGCCAGCAGCCAAGATACGGGCGTGGGTCAGCCCCAGCATTTT	CASSQDTGVGQPQHF
TRBJ2-3	TRBV5-5	few	15	TRBD2	TGTGCCAGCAGCTTTCTAGCGGGGGGGCAGGGTACGCAGTATTTT	CASSFLAGGQGTQYF
TRBJ2-2	TRBV12-3/TRBV12-4	many	16	-	TGTGCCAGCATCCCAAGTGGGGGGCGGAACACCGGGGAGCTGTTTTTT	CASIPSGGRNTGELFF
TRBJ1-1	TRBV27	-	13	TRBD1	TGTGCCAGCAAAGGACAGGGGATCACTGAAGCTTTCTTT	CASKGQGITEAFF
TRBJ2-3	TRBV5-1	-	14	-	TGCGCCAGCAGCTTGGGCACAGGTGCCGATACGCGGTATTTT	CASSLGTGADTRYF
TRBJ1-2	TRBV5-1	-	12	-	TGCGCCAGCAGCCAGGACACCTATGGCTACACCTTC	CASSQDTYGYTF
TRBJ2-3	TRBV5-4	-	12	-	TGTGCCAGCAGCTCTGGGGCAGATACGCAGTATTTT	CASSSGADTQYF
TRBJ1-1	TRBV7-8	many	14	-	TGTGCCAGCAGCCCCAGGAGGTTGAACACTGAAGCTTTCTTT	CASSPRRLNTEAFF
TRBJ2-7	TRBV20-1	-	15	TRBD2	TGCAGTGCCCGGGATCTAGCGGGGATCACCTACGAGCAGTACTTC	CSARDLAGITYEQYF
TRBJ2-5	TRBV6-2/TRBV6-3	many	14	-	TGTGCCACGGGGGAGGTGCCACTACAAGAGACCCAGTACTTC	CATGEVPLQETQYF
TRBJ2-1	TRBV14	many	14	-	TGTGCCAGCAGCCAAGATGGGGGCGGAAGGGAGCAGTTCTTC	CASSQDGGGREQFF
TRBJ2-7	TRBV21-1	many	11	-	TGTGCCAGCGCAAAAAGGTCCCGGCAGTACTTC	CASAKRSRQYF
TRBJ1-2	TRBV9	many	15	-	TGTGCCAGCAGCGCTCCTATGACAGTTAGATATGGCTACACCTTC	CASSAPMTVRYGYTF
TRBJ2-5	TRBV3-1	-	16	-	TGTGCCAGCAACCTTCGTTCAGAGGGTTGGCAAGAGACCCAGTACTTC	CASNLRSEGWQETQYF
TRBJ1-1	TRBV3-1	-	14	TRBD1	TGTGCCAGCAGCCCGGGACAGGGGGCGACTGAAGCTTTCTTT	CASSPGQGATEAFF